The 10 T cell receptor beta chains presented below share a single source sample, sequenced in a study of long-term antiretroviral therapy in people with HIV. The assay used was immunoSEQ (version v3.0), run at survey level. The method was immunoSEQ multiplex PCR; TCRdb's version includes in-frame clones alone and lacks a portion of them. Of about 26,000 clones listed, approximately 90% are singletons. Sequencing was performed on unsorted PBMCs, taken 2.6 to 2.8 years after starting antiretroviral therapy. The source is a man aged 40-49 years with HIV.

This clone occurred once. This chain joins TRBV4-1 and TRBJ2-3, with D maybe TRBD1 (5 bases). This CDR3 has 14 amino acids. CDR1 MGHRA and CDR2 YSYEKL come from the germline V gene. V was clipped by 1 base and J by 5 bases, with 10 bases between them. This CDR3 reads CASSQVDKLDTQYF. The CDR3, as DNA: TGCGCCAGCAGCCAAGTGGACAAATTAGATACGCAGTATTTT.

This chain joins TRBV7-9 and TRBJ2-5; D perhaps matches TRBD1 (5 bases). Per germline, CDR1 SEHNR and CDR2 FQNEAQ (reference sequence). CDR3 size: 16 residues. Trimming pared 2 bases from V and 4 bases from J, leaving 17 bases between. CDR3 in DNA: TGTGCCAGCAGCTTAATTCTTTCAGGGCTCGGAGAGACCCAGTACTTC. Its translation is CASSLILSGLGETQYF.

The J gene is TRBJ1-2, the V gene TRBV5-1; D perhaps matches TRBD1 (5 bases). The CDR3 sequence is 15 residues long. Germline assignment: CDR1 SGHRS and CDR2 YFSETQ. V was pared by 3 bases and J by 2 bases, with 14 bases between. CDR3 loop: CASSSDSNRNYGYTF. CDR3 in DNA: TGCGCCAGCAGCTCTGACAGTAACCGAAACTATGGCTACACCTTC.

This chain connects TRBV5-5 to TRBJ2-7; 9 nucleotides align to TRBD1. This CDR3 has 15 residues. The V gene end was trimmed by 0 bases and the J gene end by 7 bases; junction bases not matched to a gene: 8. Germline CDR1 and CDR2: SGHKS and YYEKEE (reference sequence). The CDR3 here is CASSLEGQGPGEQYF. The CDR3 nucleotides read TGTGCCAGCAGCTTGGAGGGACAGGGACCCGGGGAGCAGTACTTC.

The chain links TRBV7-8 to TRBJ2-7; D remains ambiguous. Trimming removed 0 bases at V and 6 bases at J, with 12 bases between. Germline V gene lookup returns CDR1 SGHVS and CDR2 FQNEAQ. CDR3 length: 14 amino acids. The CDR3 loop is CASSLATAPGEQYF. CDR3 coding DNA: TGTGCCAGCAGCTTAGCCACTGCCCCGGGCGAGCAGTACTTC.

A single count supports this clone. This chain links TRBV28 with TRBJ2-3, with TRBD2 matching over 9 bases. J gave up 3 bases and V 7 bases, and 8 bases lay outside the gene matches. Germline loops: CDR1 MDHEN, CDR2 SYDVKM. The CDR3 contains 15 residues. The CDR3 reads CASTGSGSKTDTQYF. Here the CDR3 DNA reads TGTGCCAGCACCGGTAGCGGGAGCAAAACAGATACGCAGTATTTT.

The rearrangement uses TRBV10-2 and TRBJ2-2; no clear D gene. Trimming stripped 6 bases from V and 5 bases from J, with 10 bases between. The germline V gene encodes CDR1 WSHSY and CDR2 SAAADI. This CDR3 has 13 residues. This chain's CDR3 is CASRPVRTGELFF. DNA of the CDR3: TGCGCCAGCAGGCCGGTGAGAACCGGGGAGCTGTTTTTT.

This clone was observed a handful of times. The chain is built from TRBV5-1 and TRBJ1-2; possible D gene TRBD1, 5 bases. The V end lost 4 bases, the J end lost 4 bases, and 11 bases lay between the germline ends. Germline V gene data show CDR1 as SGHRS and CDR2 as YFSETQ. There are 13 residues in the CDR3. CDR3 DNA: TGCGCCAGCAGCGCCAGCGGGGGCTATGGCTACACCTTC. This codes for CASSASGGYGYTF.

The chain carries TRBV19 and TRBJ2-6; D remains unclear. Germline values: CDR1 LNHDA, CDR2 SQIVND (reference sequence). The CDR3 is 15 residues long. The ends were cut back, 5 bases at V and 1 base at J, with 9 bases in the middle. The CDR3 spells CASSARGSGANVLTF. The DNA of the CDR3 is TGTGCCAGTAGTGCGCGAGGTTCTGGGGCCAACGTCCTGACTTTC.

The CDR3 spells CASSLAHGTSGPREQYF. The CDR3 region has the DNA TGTGCCAGCAGCTTGGCCCATGGGACTAGCGGCCCCCGCGAGCAGTACTTC. The chain recombines TRBV5-4 with TRBJ2-7; 11 positions match TRBD2. The CDR3 contains 17 residues. Germline V gene lookup returns CDR1 SGHNT and CDR2 YYREEE (reference sequence). Trimming at V came to 0 bases and at J to 6 bases, leaving 11 bases not matched to a gene.